This T cell receptor (beta chain) was found in a study of blood T cells in healthy people across ages. Study overall: Template switching captured about one barcoded beta molecule per two T cells.

This clonotype has only a few counts. The CDR3 sequence is 17 residues long. Germline CDR1 reads SGHRS; CDR2 reads YFSETQ. The V end was cut by 4 bases, the J end by 0 bases, with 14 bases between. The authors ran a second PCR of about 6 to 11 cycles using a sample-barcoded 5' primer and a J-beta primer mix. MiXCR, run by TCRdb on the 5' RACE reads, gives a single entry per CDR3 protein. The table lists some 710,000 distinct CDR3 sequences, 35% to 50% of them singletons. Input material: blood. The TCR originated in a man older than 75 in good health. The J gene is TRBJ2-6, the V gene TRBV5-1; D possibly uses TRBD1 or TRBD2 (5 bases each). The chain's CDR3 is CASSPGRKPSGANVLTF. The CDR3 DNA sequence: TGCGCCAGCAGCCCGGGACGGAAACCCTCTGGGGCCAACGTCCTGACTTTC.